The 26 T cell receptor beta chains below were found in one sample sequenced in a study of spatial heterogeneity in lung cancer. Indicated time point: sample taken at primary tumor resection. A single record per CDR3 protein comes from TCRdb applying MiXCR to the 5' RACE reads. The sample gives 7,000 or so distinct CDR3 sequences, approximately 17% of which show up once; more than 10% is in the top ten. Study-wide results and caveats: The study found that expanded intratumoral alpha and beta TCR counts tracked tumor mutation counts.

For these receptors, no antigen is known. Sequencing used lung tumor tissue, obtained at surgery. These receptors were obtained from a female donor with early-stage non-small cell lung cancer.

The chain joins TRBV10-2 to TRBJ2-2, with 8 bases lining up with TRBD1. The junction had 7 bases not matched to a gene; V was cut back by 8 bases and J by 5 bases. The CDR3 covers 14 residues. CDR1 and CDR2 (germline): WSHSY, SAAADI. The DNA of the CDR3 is TGCGCCAGCTGTCCCGGACAGGGAACCGGGGAGCTGTTTTTT. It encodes CASCPGQGTGELFF.

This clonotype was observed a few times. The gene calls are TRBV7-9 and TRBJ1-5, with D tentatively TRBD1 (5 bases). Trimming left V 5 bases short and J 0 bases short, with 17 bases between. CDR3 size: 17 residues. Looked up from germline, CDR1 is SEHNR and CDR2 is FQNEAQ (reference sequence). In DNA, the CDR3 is TGTGCCAGCAGCAACCTCTTGACAGAATTTAGCAATCAGCCCCAGCATTTT. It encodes CASSNLLTEFSNQPQHF.

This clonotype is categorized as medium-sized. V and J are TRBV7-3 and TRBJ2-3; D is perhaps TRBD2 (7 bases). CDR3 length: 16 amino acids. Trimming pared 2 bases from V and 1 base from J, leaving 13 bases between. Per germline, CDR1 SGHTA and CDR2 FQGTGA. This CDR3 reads CASSLLGGLGTDTQYF. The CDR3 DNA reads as TGTGCCAGCAGCTTACTGGGGGGGCTCGGCACAGATACGCAGTATTTT. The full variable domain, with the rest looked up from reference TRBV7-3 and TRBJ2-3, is GAGVSQTPSNKVTEKGKYVELRCDPISGHTALYWYRQSLGQGPEFLIYFQGTGAADDSGLPNDRFFAVRPEGSVSTLKIQRTERGDSAVYLCASSLLGGLGTDTQYFGPGTRLTVL.

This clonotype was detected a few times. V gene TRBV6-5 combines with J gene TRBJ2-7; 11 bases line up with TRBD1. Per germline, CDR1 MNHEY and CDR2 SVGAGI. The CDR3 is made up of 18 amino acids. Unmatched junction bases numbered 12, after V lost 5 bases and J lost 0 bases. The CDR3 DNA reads TGTGCCAGCAGTCCCCGGACAGGGGGCGGAAGTTTCTCCTACGAGCAGTACTTC. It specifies CASSPRTGGGSFSYEQYF.

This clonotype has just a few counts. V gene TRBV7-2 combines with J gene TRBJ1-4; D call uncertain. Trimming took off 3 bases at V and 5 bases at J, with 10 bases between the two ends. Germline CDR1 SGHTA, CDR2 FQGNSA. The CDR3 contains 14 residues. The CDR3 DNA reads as TGTGCCAGCAGCTTTGTAGGGAAAAATGAAAAACTGTTTTTT. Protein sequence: CASSFVGKNEKLFF. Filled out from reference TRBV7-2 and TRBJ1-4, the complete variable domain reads GAGVSQSPSNKVTEKGKDVELRCDPISGHTALYWYRQSLGQGLEFLIYFQGNSAPDKSGLPSDRFSAERTGGSVSTLTIQRTQQEDSAVYLCASSFVGKNEKLFFGSGTQLSVL.

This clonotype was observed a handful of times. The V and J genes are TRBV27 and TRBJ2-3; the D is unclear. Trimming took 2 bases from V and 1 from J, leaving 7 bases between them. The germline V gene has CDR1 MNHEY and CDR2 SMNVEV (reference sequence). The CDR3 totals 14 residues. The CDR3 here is CASSLNFGTDTQYF. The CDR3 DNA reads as TGTGCCAGCAGTTTAAATTTTGGCACAGATACGCAGTATTTT.

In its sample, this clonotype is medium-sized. The CDR3 reads CASSGQGALSGYTF. CDR3 DNA sequence: TGTGCCAGCAGTGGACAGGGGGCGTTAAGCGGCTACACCTTC. This sequence joins TRBV2 and TRBJ1-2, with 10 nucleotides matching TRBD1. Germline V gene lookup returns CDR1 SNHLY and CDR2 FYNNEI. V lost 4 bases to trimming and J lost 8 bases; unmatched junction nucleotides: 7. This CDR3 has 14 amino acids. The full variable domain, completed using reference TRBV2 and TRBJ1-2, is EPEVTQTPSHQVTQMGQEVILRCVPISNHLYFYWYRQILGQKVEFLVSFYNNEISEKSEIFDDQFSVERPDGSNFTLKIRSTKLEDSAMYFCASSGQGALSGYTFGSGTRLTVV.

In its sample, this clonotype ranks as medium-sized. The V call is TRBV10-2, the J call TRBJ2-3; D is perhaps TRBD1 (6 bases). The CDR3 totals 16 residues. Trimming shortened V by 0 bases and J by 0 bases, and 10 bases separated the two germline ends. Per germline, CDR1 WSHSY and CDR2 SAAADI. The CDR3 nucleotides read TGCGCCAGCAGTGAGTCGGGGGCGCTCAGCACAGATACGCAGTATTTT. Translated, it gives CASSESGALSTDTQYF.

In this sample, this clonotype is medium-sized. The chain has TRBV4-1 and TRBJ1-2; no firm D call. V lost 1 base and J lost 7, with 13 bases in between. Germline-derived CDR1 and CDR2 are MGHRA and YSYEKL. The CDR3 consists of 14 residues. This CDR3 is CASSQVQPGAGYTF. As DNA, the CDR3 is TGCGCCAGCAGCCAAGTACAGCCCGGAGCTGGCTACACCTTC.

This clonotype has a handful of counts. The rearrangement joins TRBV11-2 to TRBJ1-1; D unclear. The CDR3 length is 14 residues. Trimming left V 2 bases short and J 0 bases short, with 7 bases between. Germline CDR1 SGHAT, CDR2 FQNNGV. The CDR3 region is CASSLRQVNTEAFF. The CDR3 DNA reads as TGTGCCAGCAGCTTAAGGCAGGTGAACACTGAAGCTTTCTTT.

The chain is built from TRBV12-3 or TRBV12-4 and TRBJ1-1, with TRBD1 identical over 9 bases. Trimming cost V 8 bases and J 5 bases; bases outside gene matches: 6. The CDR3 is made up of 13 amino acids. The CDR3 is CASQQGARTEAFF. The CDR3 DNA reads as TGTGCCAGCCAACAGGGGGCGAGGACTGAAGCTTTCTTT.

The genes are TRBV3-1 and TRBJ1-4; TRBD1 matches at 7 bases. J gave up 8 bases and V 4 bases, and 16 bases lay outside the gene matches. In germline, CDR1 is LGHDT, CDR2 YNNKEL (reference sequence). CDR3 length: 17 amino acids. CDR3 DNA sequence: TGTGCCAGCAGCCCAGTGGGGACAGACTATGCAGGGGAAAAACTGTTTTTT. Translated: CASSPVGTDYAGEKLFF.

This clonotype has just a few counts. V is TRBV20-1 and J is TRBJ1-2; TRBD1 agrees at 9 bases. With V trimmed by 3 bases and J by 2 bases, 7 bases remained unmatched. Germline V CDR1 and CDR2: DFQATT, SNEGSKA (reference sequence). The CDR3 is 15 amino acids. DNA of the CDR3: TGCAGTGCTAGGGATTCTACAGGGGGCAACTATGGCTACACCTTC. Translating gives CSARDSTGGNYGYTF.

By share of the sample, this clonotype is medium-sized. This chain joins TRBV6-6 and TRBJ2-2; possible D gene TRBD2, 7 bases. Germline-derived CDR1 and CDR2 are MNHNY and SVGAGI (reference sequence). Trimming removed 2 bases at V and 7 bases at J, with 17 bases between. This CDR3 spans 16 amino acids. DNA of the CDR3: TGTGCCAGCAGTTACGGCGGGGGCTACGCTGGCGGGGAGCTGTTTTTT. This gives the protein CASSYGGGYAGGELFF.

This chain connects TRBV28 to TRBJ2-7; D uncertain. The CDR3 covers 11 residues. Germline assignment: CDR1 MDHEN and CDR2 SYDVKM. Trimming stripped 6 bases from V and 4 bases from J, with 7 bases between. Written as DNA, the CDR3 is TGTGCCAGCAGATCTGATTACGAGCAGTACTTC. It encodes CASRSDYEQYF.

The CDR3 reads CSAGTSVYNEQFF. Here the CDR3 DNA reads TGCAGCGCAGGGACTAGCGTTTACAATGAGCAGTTCTTC. The V call is TRBV29-1, the J call TRBJ2-1; TRBD2 matches at 10 bases. The germline CDR1 and CDR2 sequences are SQVTM and ANQGSEA. The CDR3 is 13 amino acids. Germline trimming cut 7 bases from V and 4 bases from J; bases unmatched to any gene: 4.

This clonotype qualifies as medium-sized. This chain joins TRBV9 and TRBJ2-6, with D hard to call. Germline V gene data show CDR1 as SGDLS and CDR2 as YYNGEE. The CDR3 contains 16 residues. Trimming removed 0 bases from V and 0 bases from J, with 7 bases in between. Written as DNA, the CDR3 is TGTGCCAGCAGCGTAGGTATCGACTCTGGGGCCAACGTCCTGACTTTC. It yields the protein CASSVGIDSGANVLTF.

CDR3 bases: TGTGCCAGCAGCTTTACGGGGTTCACAGATACGCAGTATTTT. Its protein is CASSFTGFTDTQYF. This chain joins TRBV7-2 and TRBJ2-3; the D gene is possibly TRBD2 (5 bases). The germline CDR1 and CDR2 sequences are SGHTA and FQGNSA. Trimming shortened V by 3 bases and J by 2 bases, and 9 bases separated the two germline ends. The CDR3 loop spans 14 amino acids.

Here the CDR3 DNA reads TGCAGTGCTAGACAAGCGGGGGGGCCCACAGATACGCAGTATTTT. As protein: CSARQAGGPTDTQYF. V and J are TRBV20-1 and TRBJ2-3; TRBD2 matches 10 bases. V lost 2 bases, J lost 2 bases, and 4 bases stayed unmatched. Germline CDR1 is DFQATT and CDR2 is SNEGSKA (reference sequence). This CDR3 region has 15 residues.

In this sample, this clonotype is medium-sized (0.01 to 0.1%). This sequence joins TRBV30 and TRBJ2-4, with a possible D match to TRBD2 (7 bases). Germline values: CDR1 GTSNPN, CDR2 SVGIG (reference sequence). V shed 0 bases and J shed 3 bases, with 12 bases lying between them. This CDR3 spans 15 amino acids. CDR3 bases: TGTGCCTGGAGTGTACGGGGGGCCCGCAAAAACATTCAGTACTTC. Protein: CAWSVRGARKNIQYF.

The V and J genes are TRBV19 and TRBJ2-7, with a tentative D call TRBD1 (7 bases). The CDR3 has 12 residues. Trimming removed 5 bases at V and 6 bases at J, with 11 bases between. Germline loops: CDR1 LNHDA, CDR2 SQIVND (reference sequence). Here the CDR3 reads CASSWQGGEQYF. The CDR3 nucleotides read TGTGCCAGTAGTTGGCAGGGGGGCGAGCAGTACTTC.

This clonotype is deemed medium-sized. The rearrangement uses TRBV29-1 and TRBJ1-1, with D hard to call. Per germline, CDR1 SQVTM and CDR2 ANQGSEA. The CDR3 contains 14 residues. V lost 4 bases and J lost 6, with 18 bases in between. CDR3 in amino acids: CSVAMGNTGAEAFF. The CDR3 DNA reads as TGCAGCGTTGCGATGGGAAACACGGGAGCTGAAGCTTTCTTT.

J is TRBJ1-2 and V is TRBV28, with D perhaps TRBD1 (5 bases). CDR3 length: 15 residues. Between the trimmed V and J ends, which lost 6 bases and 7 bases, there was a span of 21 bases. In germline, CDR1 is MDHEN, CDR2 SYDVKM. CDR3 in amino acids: CASRSSGRVLGGYTF. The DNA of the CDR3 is TGTGCCAGCAGATCTTCAGGGCGCGTCTTGGGTGGCTACACCTTC.

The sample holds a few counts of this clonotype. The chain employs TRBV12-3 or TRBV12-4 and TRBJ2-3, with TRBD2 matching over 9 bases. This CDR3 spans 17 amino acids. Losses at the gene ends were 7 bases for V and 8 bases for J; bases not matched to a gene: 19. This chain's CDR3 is CASTLWGGGANRRTQYF. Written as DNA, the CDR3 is TGTGCCAGCACCCTTTGGGGCGGGGGGGCCAATCGTCGTACGCAGTATTTT.

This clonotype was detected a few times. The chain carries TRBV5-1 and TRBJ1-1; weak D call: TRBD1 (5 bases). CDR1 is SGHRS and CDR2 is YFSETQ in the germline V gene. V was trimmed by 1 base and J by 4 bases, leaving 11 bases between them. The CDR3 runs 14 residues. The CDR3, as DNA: TGCGCCAGCAGCTTGACCGTGACAGCCACTGAAGCTTTCTTT. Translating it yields CASSLTVTATEAFF.

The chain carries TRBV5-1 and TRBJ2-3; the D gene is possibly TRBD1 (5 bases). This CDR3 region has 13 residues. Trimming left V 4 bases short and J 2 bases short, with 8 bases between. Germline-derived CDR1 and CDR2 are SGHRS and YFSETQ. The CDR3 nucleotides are TGCGCCAGCAGCCAGGGCTTCACAGATACGCAGTATTTT. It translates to CASSQGFTDTQYF.